Listed below are T cell receptor beta chains from one sample, sequenced in a study. In TCRdb, the 5' RACE reads were re-called with MiXCR into one record per CDR3 protein. The table includes roughly 4,900 distinct CDR3 sequences, around 33% detected once. The sequencing sample was made of memory CD4+ T cells sorted from blood. Receptors were obtained from a female donor with breast cancer. The CDR3 runs from the conserved cysteine through the conserved F or W. Fields, in order: D gene, J gene, clone size, V gene, CDR3 DNA, CDR3 protein. A D gene is named only where the DNA matches it firmly. Size values are once, few and many counts, or a class for expanded clones, and some rows have none.

>-|TRBJ2-5|-|TRBV28
TGTGCCAGTAGCTTAGTCGGACGGCGCGGGACCCAGTACTTC
CASSLVGRRGTQYF
>-|TRBJ1-1|-|TRBV15
TGTGCCACCAGCATAGACCGTCACACTGAAGCTTTCTTT
CATSIDRHTEAFF
>TRBD2|TRBJ2-1|-|TRBV20-1
TGCAGTGCAAAGCAGCGGGAGGGCCAAGCCTACAATGAGCGGTTCTTC
CSAKQREGQAYNERFF
>TRBD2|TRBJ2-1|-|TRBV25-1
TGTGCCAGCAGCGGAGCAGGACTAGCGGGAGGGCCCTGGTCCTACAATGAGCAGTTCTTC
CASSGAGLAGGPWSYNEQFF
>TRBD1|TRBJ1-2|-|TRBV5-1
TGCGCCAGCAGCTCGACAGGGGGCGTCTATGGCTACACCTTC
CASSSTGGVYGYTF
>-|TRBJ2-5|-|TRBV5-1
TGCGCCAGCAGCCACGACCCTAGGGAGACCCTGTACTTC
CASSHDPRETLYF
>TRBD1|TRBJ2-3|many|TRBV6-6
TGTGCCAGCAGTTACTTGGAACAGGGGGCGAGAGATACGCAGTATTTT
CASSYLEQGARDTQYF
>-|TRBJ1-2|medium-sized|TRBV18
TGTGCCAGCTCACCCGGGACGTGGGACTATGGCTACACCTTC
CASSPGTWDYGYTF
>-|TRBJ1-3|-|TRBV6-6
TGTGCCAGCAGCTCCCGGGGTGACGGTTCTGGAAACACCATATATTTT
CASSSRGDGSGNTIYF
>-|TRBJ2-6|-|TRBV7-3
TGTGCCAGCAGCTTAGGAGGCTCTGGGGCCAACGTCCTGACTTTC
CASSLGGSGANVLTF
>-|TRBJ2-7|-|TRBV12-3/TRBV12-4
TGTGCCAGCAGTTCCGGGTCCCTCGAGCTGTACTTC
CASSSGSLELYF
>TRBD2|TRBJ2-5|-|TRBV7-6
TGTGCCAGCAGCTTTGGACTAGCGGGAGCGAAAGAGACCCGGTACTTC
CASSFGLAGAKETRYF
>-|TRBJ2-3|many|TRBV7-3
TGTGCCAGCAGCTTAAACAAGGGGGCAGATACGCAGTATTTT
CASSLNKGADTQYF
>-|TRBJ1-2|medium-sized|TRBV12-3/TRBV12-4
TGTGCCAGCAGTTTAGGTGCCTATGGCTACGCCTTC
CASSLGAYGYAF
>-|TRBJ2-5|many|TRBV10-3
TGTGCCATCAGTGGCGGACAAGAGACCCAGTACTTC
CAISGGQETQYF
>-|TRBJ2-3|medium-sized|TRBV2
TGTGCCAGCAGTGTGTCAGGGGGGAGTGATACGCAGTATTTT
CASSVSGGSDTQYF
>-|TRBJ2-2|-|TRBV2
TGTGCCAGCAAAAAGGAACTGGATCGCACCGGGGAGCTGCTTTTT
CASKKELDRTGELLF
>-|TRBJ1-2|-|TRBV7-8
TGTGCCAGCAGCTTAGGGCGGGGGGAGTGGATAGGCTACACCTTC
CASSLGRGEWIGYTF
>-|TRBJ1-6|-|TRBV3-1
TGTGCCAGCAGCCGCGGGGACGATCGAGGGGCACCCCTCCACTTT
CASSRGDDRGAPLHF
>TRBD1|TRBJ2-5|few|TRBV5-1
TGCGCCAGCAGCATGACAGGGGGCAAAGAGACCCAGTACTTC
CASSMTGGKETQYF
>TRBD2|TRBJ2-1|-|TRBV11-1
TGTGCCAGCAGCTTAGCGTCTAGCGGGAGTAACCGGTTCTTC
CASSLASSGSNRFF
>TRBD1|TRBJ1-5|few|TRBV5-1
TGCGCCAGCCGAAAACTGGACCCGGGACAGAAAACGAGATCTAGCAATCAGCCCCAGCATTTT
CASRKLDPGQKTRSSNQPQHF
>TRBD1|TRBJ2-7|many|TRBV10-3
TGTGCCATCAGAAGGACAGGTCGGAACTACGAGCAGTACTTC
CAIRRTGRNYEQYF
>-|TRBJ1-1|medium-sized|TRBV29-1
TGCAGCGCACAGGGACGGAGGAACACTGAAGCTTTCTTT
CSAQGRRNTEAFF
>TRBD2|TRBJ2-7|medium-sized|TRBV20-1
TGCAGTGCTAGAGAGGCGGGAGGGCCGATATACTTC
CSAREAGGPIYF
>-|TRBJ2-1|medium-sized|TRBV5-1
TGCGCCAGCGGTCAGGGTAACGAGCAGTTCTTC
CASGQGNEQFF
>-|TRBJ2-1|-|TRBV6-1
TGTGCCAGCAGTGGATTGGGTACTCGTTTTGAGCAGTTCTTC
CASSGLGTRFEQFF
>-|TRBJ2-2|medium-sized|TRBV9
TGTGCCAGCAGCCGCGGGACAAAGAACACCGGGGAGCTGTTTTTT
CASSRGTKNTGELFF
>TRBD1|TRBJ1-4|many|TRBV7-2
TGTGCCAGCAGCTCCTGGACAGGGAATAATGAAAAACTGTTTTTT
CASSSWTGNNEKLFF
>-|TRBJ2-1|many|TRBV11-2
TGTGCCAGCAGCTTAGGGGCCAGGGCCGCCGTTAATGAGCAGTTCTTC
CASSLGARAAVNEQFF
>TRBD2|TRBJ2-3|few|TRBV6-1
TGTGCCAGCAGTGAGTGGCGGGAGGGGTCAGATACGCAGTATTTT
CASSEWREGSDTQYF
>TRBD1|TRBJ1-1|-|TRBV18
TGTGCCAGCTCGCCGACAGGGGACACTGAAGCTTTCTTT
CASSPTGDTEAFF
>-|TRBJ1-5|many|TRBV4-2
TGTGCCAGCAGCCAAGGTAGTGTAAATCAGCCCCAGCATTTT
CASSQGSVNQPQHF
>TRBD2|TRBJ2-3|many|TRBV28
TGTGCCAGCAGTCCTTTTTTGCGGGGGAGCACAGATACGCAGTATTTT
CASSPFLRGSTDTQYF
>-|TRBJ2-3|medium-sized|TRBV5-1
TGCGCCAGCACCTCCGACCACATCACAGATACGCAGTATTTT
CASTSDHITDTQYF
>-|TRBJ1-2|-|TRBV19
TGTGCCAGCCGGACGGGGACTAACTATGGCTACACCTTC
CASRTGTNYGYTF
>-|TRBJ2-7|medium-sized|TRBV4-1
TGCGCCAGCAGCCAAGGGGGGGCCTCGGGCGAGCAGTACTTC
CASSQGGASGEQYF
>TRBD2|TRBJ2-1|-|TRBV19
TGTGCCAGTAGTATACGGAGCGGGGGAAGCTCCTACAATGAGCAGTTCTTC
CASSIRSGGSSYNEQFF
>TRBD1|TRBJ1-2|-|TRBV6-1
TGTGCCAGCAGTGACTCCAGGGGGTCCTATGGCTACACCTTC
CASSDSRGSYGYTF
>-|TRBJ2-1|many|TRBV7-8
TGTGCCAGCAGCTTAGCCCGCTTTGAGCAGTTCTTC
CASSLARFEQFF
>-|TRBJ1-1|-|TRBV20-1
TGCAGTGCTAGAGAGTCTGGTTCGGGCACTGAAGCTTTCTTT
CSARESGSGTEAFF
>TRBD2|TRBJ2-2|-|TRBV4-1
TGCGCCAGCAGCCTGAACAGCGGGGTAACTTTAGGGGAGCTGTTTTTT
CASSLNSGVTLGELFF
>TRBD1|TRBJ1-2|many|TRBV12-3/TRBV12-4
TGTGCCAGCAGTTTAGGGGACAGGGACTATGGCTACACCTTC
CASSLGDRDYGYTF
>-|TRBJ1-5|many|TRBV2
TGTGCCAGCAGTGAAGAAAGCAATCAGCCCCAGCATTTT
CASSEESNQPQHF
>-|TRBJ2-1|few|TRBV12-3/TRBV12-4
TGTGCCAGCAGCCAGAATCGCTACAATGAGCAGTTCTTC
CASSQNRYNEQFF
>-|TRBJ2-7|many|TRBV10-3
TGTGCCATCAGTCCCAGCTACGAGCAGTACTTC
CAISPSYEQYF
>-|TRBJ2-7|large|TRBV5-1
TGCGCCAGCAGCTTGGAGGGCAGCTCCTACGAGCAGTACTTC
CASSLEGSSYEQYF
>TRBD1|TRBJ2-5|-|TRBV12-3/TRBV12-4
TGTGCCAGCAGTAGCGACAGGGGGCCTCAAGAGACCCAGTACTTC
CASSSDRGPQETQYF
>TRBD1|TRBJ2-7|once|TRBV4-1
TGCGCCAGCAGCCAAGATGACAGGGGCTCCTACGAGCAGTACTTC
CASSQDDRGSYEQYF
>TRBD1|TRBJ1-1|once|TRBV6-1
TGTGCCAGCAGTGCGGACAGGGGTCGCACTGAAGCTTTCTTT
CASSADRGRTEAFF
>-|TRBJ1-2|few|TRBV20-1
TGCAGTGCCGAGATCCAGGGGAGGCGCGCATATGGCTACACCTTC
CSAEIQGRRAYGYTF
>-|TRBJ1-1|medium-sized|TRBV12-3/TRBV12-4
TGTGCCAGCAGCAAGAACACTGAAGCTTTCTTT
CASSKNTEAFF
>-|TRBJ2-7|medium-sized|TRBV12-3/TRBV12-4
TGTGCCAGCAGTTACCGACAGTTTCTGGGTGCTCGGGGGAACTCCTACGAGCAGTACTTC
CASSYRQFLGARGNSYEQYF
>-|TRBJ1-5|once|TRBV28
TGTGCCAGCAGTTTGTTAGGGGTAGGTCAGCCCCAGCATTTT
CASSLLGVGQPQHF
>TRBD2|TRBJ2-3|few|TRBV4-1
TGCGCCAGCAGCCGCCCACTAGCGGGAGGAGATACGCAGTATTTT
CASSRPLAGGDTQYF